This TCR beta chain was sequenced during a study of blood T cell repertoires in COVID-19. Study details: Material from acute and convalescent COVID-19 was sourced from the United States, Italy and Spain. T cells, B-cell-depleted T cells, or PBMCs supplied cDNA or gDNA.

Original data processing: Nucleated cell number was recorded as an estimate derived from reference gene primer amplification. Some clones are missing from TCRdb's copy, which holds only in-frame ones; the method was immunoSEQ multiplex PCR. That table furnishes V, J and clone size, whereas the DNA furnished D and trimming. The table has 84,000 or so clones, 80% to 90% seen once. From germline, CDR1 is GTSNPN and CDR2 SVGIG (reference sequence). The CDR3 runs to 15 residues. V shed 0 bases and J shed 3 bases, with 14 bases lying between them. This clonotype originated in a human donor in a cohort sampled during active COVID-19. The sample was peripheral blood. The chain recombines TRBV30 with TRBJ2-5; D is perhaps TRBD2 (7 bases). DNA for the CDR3: TGTGCCTGGAGTGTGAGGGGGGGGGTTGAAGAGACCCAGTACTTC. Amino acids: CAWSVRGGVEETQYF.